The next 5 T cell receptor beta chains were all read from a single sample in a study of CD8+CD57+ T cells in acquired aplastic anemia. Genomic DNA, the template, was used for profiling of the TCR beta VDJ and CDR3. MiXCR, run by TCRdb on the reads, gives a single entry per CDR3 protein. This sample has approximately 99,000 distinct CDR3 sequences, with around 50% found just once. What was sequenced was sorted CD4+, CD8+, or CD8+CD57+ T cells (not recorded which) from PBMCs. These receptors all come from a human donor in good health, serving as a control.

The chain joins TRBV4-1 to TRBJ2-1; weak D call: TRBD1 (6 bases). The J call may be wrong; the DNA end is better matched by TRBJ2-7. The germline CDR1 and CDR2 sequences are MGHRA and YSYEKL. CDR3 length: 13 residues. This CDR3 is CASSAGEGGEQYF. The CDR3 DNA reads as TGCGCCAGCAGCGCCGGGGAAGGGGGCGAGCAGTACTTC.

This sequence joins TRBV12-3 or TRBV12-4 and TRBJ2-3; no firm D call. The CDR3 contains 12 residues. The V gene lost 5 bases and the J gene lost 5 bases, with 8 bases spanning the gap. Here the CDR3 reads CASSPSGDTQYF. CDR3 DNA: TGTGCCAGCAGTCCGTCCGGAGATACGCAGTATTTT.

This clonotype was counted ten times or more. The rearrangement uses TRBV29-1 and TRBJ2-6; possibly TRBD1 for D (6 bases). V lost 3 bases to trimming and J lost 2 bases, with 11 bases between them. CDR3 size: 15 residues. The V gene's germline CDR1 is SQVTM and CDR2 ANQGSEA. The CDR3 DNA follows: TGCAGCGTTGATTACAGGGACACTGGGGCCAACGTCCTGACTTTC. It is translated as CSVDYRDTGANVLTF.

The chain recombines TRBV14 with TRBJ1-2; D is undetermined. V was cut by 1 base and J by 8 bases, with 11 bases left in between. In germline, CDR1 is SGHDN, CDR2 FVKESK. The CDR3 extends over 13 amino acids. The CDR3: CASSQVRVTGYTF. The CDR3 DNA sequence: TGTGCCAGCAGCCAAGTAAGAGTGACCGGCTACACCTTC.

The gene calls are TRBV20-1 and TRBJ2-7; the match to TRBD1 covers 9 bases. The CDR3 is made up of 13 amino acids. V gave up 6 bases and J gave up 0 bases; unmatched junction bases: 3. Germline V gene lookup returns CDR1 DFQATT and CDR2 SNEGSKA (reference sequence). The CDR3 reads CSARQGDSYEQYF. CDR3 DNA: TGCAGTGCAAGACAGGGGGACTCCTACGAGCAGTACTTC.